One sample yielded the 27 T cell receptor beta chains listed below, sequenced in a study of naive and memory T cell subsets. Two oligonucleotides, mixed equimolar, formed the beta constant-region primer covering TRBC1 and TRBC2. Using its own MiXCR run on the UMI-ligation and nested PCR reads, TCRdb lists one record per CDR3 protein. Of approximately 82,000 distinct CDR3 sequences in the sample, 7% were seen once. Specimen: central memory CD4+ T cells from blood. Receptors were obtained from a human donor in good health.

The chain uses TRBV24-1 and TRBJ2-1; tentatively, D is TRBD1 (5 bases). Deletions cut 10 bases from V and 3 bases from J, with 12 bases between. Per germline, CDR1 KGHDR and CDR2 SFDVKD. CDR3 length: 13 residues. The CDR3 loop is CATSQGVYNEQFF. The CDR3 coding sequence is TGTGCCACGAGCCAAGGGGTCTACAATGAGCAGTTCTTC.

This clonotype was recorded at least ten times. V and J are TRBV18 and TRBJ2-1; D remains ambiguous. V lost 3 bases to trimming and J lost 7 bases, with 10 bases between them. The CDR3 is 13 residues long. The germline CDR1 and CDR2 sequences are KGHSH and LQKENI. The CDR3 spells CASSPLQENEQFF. The CDR3 DNA sequence: TGTGCCAGCTCACCTTTGCAGGAAAATGAGCAGTTCTTC.

The gene calls are TRBV30 and TRBJ2-3, with TRBD1 matching over 10 bases. V trimming: 3 bases; J trimming: 5 bases; junction bases outside the gene matches: 2. The germline V gene has CDR1 GTSNPN and CDR2 SVGIG (reference sequence). The CDR3 has 13 amino acids. The CDR3 reads CAWRRTGGDTQYF. The CDR3 DNA reads TGTGCCTGGAGGAGGACAGGGGGAGATACGCAGTATTTT.

This clonotype was found many times. The J gene is TRBJ1-1, the V gene TRBV7-3; tentative D call: TRBD1 (5 bases). Germline V gene lookup returns CDR1 SGHTA and CDR2 FQGTGA. V lost 6 bases and J 5 bases, leaving 16 bases between the germline ends. This CDR3 has 14 amino acids. CDR3 region: CASSRDGSGTEAFF. The CDR3 DNA sequence: TGTGCCAGCAGTCGGGACGGCAGTGGGACTGAAGCTTTCTTT.

The rearrangement joins TRBV7-2 to TRBJ2-3; unclear D gene. Germline V gene data show CDR1 as SGHTA and CDR2 as FQGNSA. This CDR3 spans 12 amino acids. V dropped 1 base and J dropped 4 bases, with 3 bases sitting between them. The CDR3 loop reads CASSLGPDTQYF. The CDR3, as DNA: TGTGCCAGCAGCTTAGGCCCAGATACGCAGTATTTT.

This clonotype was seen at least ten times. The V gene is TRBV29-1, the J gene TRBJ1-2; a possible D gene is TRBD1 (5 bases). Germline-derived CDR1 and CDR2 are SQVTM and ANQGSEA. This CDR3 comprises 13 residues. V was clipped by 4 bases and J by 2 bases, with 11 bases between them. The CDR3 spells CSVVGQRNYGYTF. In DNA form, the CDR3 reads TGCAGCGTTGTTGGACAACGGAACTATGGCTACACCTTC.

In this sample, this clonotype turned up many times. CDR3 protein: CASRVQSVLGTEAFF. The CDR3 DNA is TGTGCCAGCAGGGTACAATCTGTCTTAGGCACTGAAGCTTTCTTT. The chain is built from TRBV12-3 or TRBV12-4 and TRBJ1-1; D unclear. Trimming pared 6 bases from V and 4 bases from J, leaving 18 bases between. This CDR3 has 15 residues.

This clonotype turned up a few times. The chain uses TRBV7-2 and TRBJ1-6; no clear D. CDR1 is SGHTA and CDR2 is FQGNSA in the germline V gene. V lost 1 base and J lost 13, with 11 bases in between. The CDR3 spans 13 residues. CDR3 loop: CASSLEQFSPLHF. The DNA for the CDR3 is TGTGCCAGCAGCTTAGAACAGTTTTCGCCCCTCCACTTT.

The sample holds many counts of this clonotype. V usage is TRBV6-2 or TRBV6-3 and J usage is TRBJ1-1; D gene unclear. The length of the CDR3 is 14 residues. The V gene's germline CDR1 is MNHEY and CDR2 SVGEGT. V was trimmed by 6 bases and J by 0 bases, leaving 11 bases between them. The CDR3 DNA is TGTGCCAGCAGCCCCTTTTCATTGAACACTGAAGCTTTCTTT. As protein: CASSPFSLNTEAFF.

There are many counts of this clonotype. J is TRBJ2-3 and V is TRBV20-1; D is uncertain. This CDR3 spans 12 amino acids. The germline V and J ends were trimmed by 4 bases and 6 bases, with 11 bases remaining between them. Germline CDR1 DFQATT, CDR2 SNEGSKA (reference sequence). This CDR3 is CSATAQVDTQYF. CDR3 nucleotide sequence: TGCAGTGCTACTGCCCAAGTCGATACGCAGTATTTT.

This clonotype was detected only a few times. The V call is TRBV9, the J call TRBJ1-4; D might be TRBD1 (6 bases). V lost 0 bases and J lost 5, with 20 bases in between. CDR1 is SGDLS and CDR2 is YYNGEE in the germline V gene. This CDR3 comprises 18 residues. This CDR3 reads CASSVGGIGETGNEKLFF. As DNA, the CDR3 is TGTGCCAGCAGCGTAGGGGGAATCGGGGAAACAGGGAATGAAAAACTGTTTTTT.

The CDR3 DNA sequence: TGCAGTGCTAGGCCGACTAGCGGGATTTCTTACGAGCAGTACTTC. It is translated as CSARPTSGISYEQYF. The chain carries TRBV20-1 and TRBJ2-7; 11 nucleotides align to TRBD2. Germline loops: CDR1 DFQATT, CDR2 SNEGSKA (reference sequence). Losses at the gene ends were 3 bases for V and 4 bases for J; bases not matched to a gene: 8. The CDR3 spans 15 residues.

This clonotype was counted many times. V is TRBV19 and J is TRBJ2-7; D unclear. With 3 bases removed from V and 2 bases from J, the gap between germline ends came to 11 bases. The CDR3 length is 14 residues. Germline values: CDR1 LNHDA, CDR2 SQIVND (reference sequence). CDR3 nucleotides: TGTGCCAGTAGTATCAACGGAGATCCCTACGAGCAGTACTTC. Translated: CASSINGDPYEQYF. Full variable domain (missing parts from reference TRBV19 and TRBJ2-7): DGGITQSPKYLFRKEGQNVTLSCEQNLNHDAMYWYRQDPGQGLRLIYYSQIVNDFQKGDIAEGYSVSREKKESFPLTVTSAQKNPTAFYLCASSINGDPYEQYFGPGTRLTVT.

This clonotype was picked up many times. The CDR3 is CASSPTGPDVLTF. The CDR3 DNA is TGTGCCAGCTCACCAACAGGGCCTGACGTCCTGACTTTC. This chain joins TRBV18 and TRBJ2-6, with D possibly TRBD1 on 6 matching bases. CDR1 and CDR2 (germline): KGHSH, LQKENI. This CDR3 has 13 residues. The V end was cut by 2 bases, the J end by 11 bases, with 10 bases between.

Only a few counts were recorded for this clonotype. The rearrangement joins TRBV6-5 to TRBJ1-1, with 9 bases lining up with TRBD1. Germline CDR1 is MNHEY and CDR2 is SVGAGI. J gave up 4 bases and V 7 bases, and 13 bases lay outside the gene matches. CDR3 size: 16 residues. The CDR3 DNA sequence: TGTGCCAGCACCACCATACAGGGGGCAGGGGTCACTGAAGCTTTCTTT. Translation: CASTTIQGAGVTEAFF.

This clonotype has only a few counts. This may come from a read error, since a much larger clone is one base off. The chain employs TRBV20-1 and TRBJ2-1, with unresolved D. The CDR3 covers 14 residues. Germline CDR1 reads DFQATT; CDR2 reads SNEGSKA (reference sequence). Trimming stripped 3 bases from V and 5 bases from J, with 14 bases between. CDR3 protein: CSASEQPRNNEQFF. CDR3 nucleotide sequence: TGCAGTGCTAGCGAACAACCACGTAACAATGAGCAGTTCTTC.

The chain uses TRBV4-2 and TRBJ2-2; 8 nucleotides align to TRBD1. The CDR3 is 15 residues long. Germline CDR1 and CDR2: LGHNA and YNFKEQ. The V and J ends lost 4 bases and 1 base, in that order; junction bases with no gene match: 2. The CDR3 sequence: CASSRDRGNTGELFF. The CDR3 coding sequence is TGTGCCAGCAGCCGAGACAGGGGGAACACCGGGGAGCTGTTTTTT.

Only a few counts were recorded for this clonotype. This chain connects TRBV5-4 to TRBJ1-1; TRBD1 is a possible D gene (5 bases). V was trimmed by 5 bases and J by 6 bases, leaving 20 bases between them. The CDR3 consists of 15 residues. Per germline, CDR1 SGHNT and CDR2 YYREEE (reference sequence). The CDR3 region has the DNA TGTGCCAGCAGGGCCCAGCGAGCGGTAGGGGCTGAAGCTTTCTTT. Its protein is CASRAQRAVGAEAFF.

This clonotype has just a few counts. This rearrangement joins TRBV18 to TRBJ1-1; D call uncertain. Germline loops: CDR1 KGHSH, CDR2 LQKENI. Trimming took off 2 bases at V and 1 base at J, with 11 bases between the two ends. The length of the CDR3 is 15 residues. The CDR3 region has the DNA TGTGCCAGCTCACCATTAGGTGCGGGGAACACTGAAGCTTTCTTT. Protein sequence: CASSPLGAGNTEAFF.

This clonotype was seen a few times. The rearrangement joins TRBV29-1 to TRBJ2-6, with D unresolved. CDR1 and CDR2 (germline): SQVTM, ANQGSEA. This CDR3 is 15 amino acids long. V was trimmed by 4 bases and J by 0 bases, leaving 10 bases between them. The DNA for the CDR3 is TGCAGCGTTGGGATGGGCTTCTCTGGGGCCAACGTCCTGACTTTC. Its protein product is CSVGMGFSGANVLTF.

This clonotype was seen only a few times. The rearrangement uses TRBV4-3 and TRBJ2-1; 12 bases map to TRBD2. The CDR3 runs 17 residues. J gave up 8 bases and V 1 base, and 9 bases lay outside the gene matches. CDR1 and CDR2 (germline): LGHNA, YSLEER. The CDR3 sequence is CASSQVASGGAFDEQFF. Written as DNA, the CDR3 is TGCGCCAGCAGCCAAGTGGCTAGCGGGGGGGCGTTCGATGAGCAGTTCTTC.

Ten or more counts support this clonotype. This sequence joins TRBV7-2 and TRBJ2-3; D possibly corresponds to TRBD1 (5 bases). CDR1 is SGHTA, CDR2 FQGNSA, per germline. The CDR3 runs 14 residues. Trimming stripped 1 base from V and 6 bases from J, with 11 bases between. CDR3 in DNA: TGTGCCAGCAGCTTAGGGGGCCTACAGGATACGCAGTATTTT. This translates into CASSLGGLQDTQYF.

This clonotype came up many times. The rearrangement links TRBV20-1 to TRBJ1-3, with D tentatively TRBD1 (5 bases). The CDR3 runs 18 residues. Trimming shortened V by 2 bases and J by 0 bases, and 20 bases separated the two germline ends. From germline, CDR1 is DFQATT and CDR2 SNEGSKA (reference sequence). CDR3 sequence reads: CSARMHGTGRFSGNTIYF. CDR3 nucleotide sequence: TGCAGTGCTAGAATGCACGGAACAGGACGGTTCTCTGGAAACACCATATATTTT.

In its sample, this clonotype was seen many times. V is TRBV29-1 and J is TRBJ2-3, with 7 nucleotides matching TRBD1. The germline CDR1 and CDR2 sequences are SQVTM and ANQGSEA. The ends lost 3 bases at V and 2 bases at J; junction bases unmatched: 8. The CDR3 runs to 15 residues. This CDR3 reads CSVDGTQGDTDTQYF. CDR3 DNA sequence: TGCAGCGTTGATGGCACTCAGGGGGACACAGATACGCAGTATTTT.

V gene TRBV18 combines with J gene TRBJ1-1; D not certain. This CDR3 region has 13 residues. V was shortened by 7 bases and J by 1 base, with 10 bases between the two germline ends. The V gene's germline CDR1 is KGHSH and CDR2 LQKENI. The CDR3 DNA sequence: TGTGCCAGCTTGACGCAGCCGAACACTGAAGCTTTCTTT. Translation: CASLTQPNTEAFF. The variable domain in full, completed from reference TRBV18 and TRBJ1-1, reads NAGVMQNPRHLVRRRGQEARLRCSPMKGHSHVYWYRQLPEEGLKFMVYLQKENIIDESGMPKERFSAEFPKEGPSILRIQQVVRGDSAAYFCASLTQPNTEAFFGQGTRLTVV.

This clonotype has at least ten counts. The rearrangement joins TRBV28 to TRBJ1-5, with TRBD1 as a possible D gene (6 bases). The CDR3 sequence is 15 residues long. Trimming removed 6 bases from V and 3 bases from J, with 15 bases in between. From germline, CDR1 is MDHEN and CDR2 SYDVKM. The CDR3 reads CASRRNRAINQPQHF. CDR3 sequence (DNA): TGTGCCAGCAGACGAAACAGGGCGATCAATCAGCCCCAGCATTTT.

This clonotype was detected ten times or more. J is TRBJ2-7 and V is TRBV20-1, with a possible D match to TRBD2 (6 bases). The V gene lost 6 bases and the J gene lost 6 bases, with 24 bases spanning the gap. This CDR3 comprises 15 residues. The germline V gene has CDR1 DFQATT and CDR2 SNEGSKA (reference sequence). The CDR3 here is CSASKGTQGLGEQYF. CDR3 in DNA: TGCAGTGCCAGCAAAGGGACTCAAGGATTAGGCGAGCAGTACTTC.